Listed here are 32 T cell receptor beta chains from one sample, sequenced in a study of cytomegalovirus exposure and HLA in healthy donors. Amplification used 60 Vbeta primers and 13 Jbeta primers. Clones were sequenced by immunoSEQ multiplex PCR, and TCRdb holds only the in-frame ones, with some missing. In the table there are tens of thousands of clones, 60% to 85% of which are singletons. The material sequenced was PBMCs. The receptors stem from a man between 25 and 39 years old in good health and CMV-seropositive.

This chain uses TRBV5-1 with TRBJ2-1; 9 bases are shared with TRBD1. Germline CDR1 and CDR2: SGHRS and YFSETQ. This CDR3 region has 14 residues. V gave up 4 bases and J gave up 8 bases; unmatched junction bases: 7. The CDR3 spells CASSPGQGRDEQFF. In DNA, the CDR3 is TGCGCCAGCAGCCCGGGACAGGGTAGGGATGAGCAGTTCTTC.

The V and J genes are TRBV7-9 and TRBJ1-6; D call uncertain. V was clipped by 4 bases and J by 10 bases, with 14 bases between them. The CDR3 is 14 residues long. CDR1 is SEHNR and CDR2 is FQNEAQ in the germline V gene (reference sequence). CDR3 sequence (DNA): TGTGCCAGCAGCTCTGACTCAAGCCACTCACCCCTCCACTTT. Its translation: CASSSDSSHSPLHF.

This clone was counted once. This chain links TRBV15 with TRBJ1-2; 7 bases agree with TRBD1. The trim removed 4 bases at V and 8 bases at J, leaving 7 bases unmatched. Germline CDR1 and CDR2: LNHNV and YYDKDF (reference sequence). CDR3 size: 13 residues. CDR3 region: CATSNRDSRGYTF. The CDR3, as DNA: TGTGCCACCAGCAACCGGGACAGCCGGGGCTACACCTTC.

The chain is built from TRBV28 and TRBJ2-1; maybe TRBD1 (5 bases). Trimming pared 7 bases from V and 9 bases from J, leaving 16 bases between. The CDR3 has 13 amino acids. Germline V gene data show CDR1 as MDHEN and CDR2 as SYDVKM. CDR3 sequence: CASMGKPDSEQFF. The DNA for the CDR3 is TGTGCCAGCATGGGCAAGCCCGACAGTGAGCAGTTCTTC. Drawing the rest from reference TRBV28 and TRBJ2-1, the complete variable domain is DVKVTQSSRYLVKRTGEKVFLECVQDMDHENMFWYRQDPGLGLRLIYFSYDVKMKEKGDIPEGYSVSREKKERFSLILESASTNQTSMYLCASMGKPDSEQFFGPGTRLTVL.

The chain is built from TRBV4-3 and TRBJ2-7; TRBD2 aligns across 14 bases. V lost 3 bases to trimming and J lost 3 bases; unmatched junction nucleotides: 7. The length of the CDR3 is 17 residues. The V gene's germline CDR1 is LGHNA and CDR2 YSLEER. CDR3 loop: CASSQGLGTSGSYEQYF. The CDR3 DNA follows: TGCGCCAGCAGCCAGGGACTCGGGACTAGCGGGAGCTACGAGCAGTACTTC.

V gene TRBV7-9 combines with J gene TRBJ1-2; D not certain. Germline CDR1 and CDR2: SEHNR and FQNEAQ (reference sequence). The germline V and J ends were trimmed by 1 base and 6 bases, with 12 bases remaining between them. This CDR3 is 14 amino acids long. The CDR3 loop reads CASSLVLGSHGYTF. The CDR3 bases are TGTGCCAGCAGCTTAGTCCTGGGCAGCCATGGCTACACCTTC.

J is TRBJ2-3 and V is TRBV5-8; 9 bases align to TRBD1. The V segment lost 6 bases and the J segment 2 bases; nucleotides outside the gene matches: 10. The CDR3 totals 16 residues. CDR1 and CDR2 (germline): SGHTS, YDEGEE. CDR3 sequence reads: CASTGDRAGITDTQYF. CDR3 DNA: TGTGCCAGCACAGGGGACAGGGCGGGGATCACAGATACGCAGTATTTT.

The V and J genes are TRBV2 and TRBJ2-5, with 7 positions matching TRBD2. CDR1 is SNHLY and CDR2 is FYNNEI in the germline V gene. The CDR3 runs to 14 residues. J was trimmed by 8 bases and V by 7 bases; bases with no gene match: 13. In nucleotides, the CDR3 is TGTGCCAGCAAGGATCCCAGCGGGGTATCTACCCAGTACTTC. Translated, it gives CASKDPSGVSTQYF. The full variable domain, rest sourced from reference TRBV2 and TRBJ2-5, is EPEVTQTPSHQVTQMGQEVILRCVPISNHLYFYWYRQILGQKVEFLVSFYNNEISEKSEIFDDQFSVERPDGSNFTLKIRSTKLEDSAMYFCASKDPSGVSTQYFGPGTRLLVL.

The V call is TRBV29-1, the J call TRBJ1-4, with a weak D call TRBD1 (6 bases). The CDR3 has 14 amino acids. Germline V lookup: CDR1 SQVTM, CDR2 ANQGSEA. This CDR3 is CRVQPQGSNEKLFF. In DNA form, the CDR3 reads TGCAGAGTTCAGCCACAGGGATCTAATGAAAAACTGTTTTTT.

The chain recombines TRBV29-1 with TRBJ2-7; 8 bases are a match to TRBD1. CDR1 and CDR2 (germline): SQVTM, ANQGSEA. The V gene end was trimmed by 7 bases and the J gene end by 2 bases; junction bases not matched to a gene: 7. The CDR3 totals 13 residues. CDR3 sequence: CSAKLDRAYEQYF. Here the CDR3 DNA reads TGCAGCGCCAAACTGGACAGGGCCTACGAGCAGTACTTC.

This clone occurred once. The chain combines TRBV9 with TRBJ1-1; TRBD1 aligns across 9 bases. V shed 3 bases and J 1 base; nucleotides not matched to a gene: 4. CDR1 and CDR2 (germline): SGDLS, YYNGEE. CDR3 length: 15 residues. CDR3: CASSGQGGPNTEAFF. DNA for the CDR3: TGTGCCAGCAGCGGACAGGGGGGGCCGAACACTGAAGCTTTCTTT.

The rearrangement joins TRBV7-8 to TRBJ2-5; a possible D gene is TRBD1 (6 bases). Trimming shortened V by 8 bases and J by 5 bases, and 18 bases separated the two germline ends. The CDR3 runs 14 residues. Germline values: CDR1 SGHVS, CDR2 FQNEAQ. This CDR3 reads CASRLGAGVETQYF. DNA for the CDR3: TGTGCCAGCCGCCTTGGGGCAGGGGTGGAGACCCAGTACTTC.

CDR3 sequence: CASRPTGVQSNQPQHF. CDR3 nucleotide sequence: TGTGCCAGCAGGCCTACAGGGGTACAGAGCAATCAGCCCCAGCATTTT. The J gene is TRBJ1-5, the V gene TRBV2; TRBD1 matches at 7 bases. Germline V gene data show CDR1 as SNHLY and CDR2 as FYNNEI. With 6 bases clipped from V and 1 base from J, the junction kept 9 bases outside the gene matches. The CDR3 is 16 amino acids. Filled out from reference TRBV2 and TRBJ1-5, the complete variable domain reads EPEVTQTPSHQVTQMGQEVILRCVPISNHLYFYWYRQILGQKVEFLVSFYNNEISEKSEIFDDQFSVERPDGSNFTLKIRSTKLEDSAMYFCASRPTGVQSNQPQHFGDGTRLSIL.

The CDR3 sequence: CASSLAIDWAGGPYNEQFF. The CDR3 nucleotides are TGTGCCAGCAGCTTAGCAATAGACTGGGCGGGAGGGCCCTACAATGAGCAGTTCTTC. This rearrangement joins TRBV7-8 to TRBJ2-1; 9 positions match TRBD2. The V gene's germline CDR1 is SGHVS and CDR2 FQNEAQ. V shed 0 bases, J shed 2 bases, and the junction held 11 bases outside the gene matches. The CDR3 length is 19 residues.

V usage is TRBV11-2 and J usage is TRBJ2-4; a weak D match, TRBD1 (6 bases). The CDR3 has 15 amino acids. Germline V lookup: CDR1 SGHAT, CDR2 FQNNGV. Trimming shortened V by 3 bases and J by 2 bases, and 11 bases separated the two germline ends. CDR3 nucleotides: TGTGCCAGCAGCTTTCACCGGGACACCAAAAACATTCAGTACTTC. It encodes CASSFHRDTKNIQYF.

The V gene is TRBV6-6, the J gene TRBJ2-3; D is uncertain. Germline assignment: CDR1 MNHNY and CDR2 SVGAGI (reference sequence). CDR3 length: 15 amino acids. Trimming shortened V by 2 bases and J by 0 bases, and 9 bases separated the two germline ends. The CDR3 region has the DNA TGTGCCAGCAGTTACGCATCCCGGAGCACAGATACGCAGTATTTT. Translating it yields CASSYASRSTDTQYF.

V and J are TRBV9 and TRBJ1-1; perhaps TRBD1 as D (6 bases). This CDR3 is built from 13 residues. The V end lost 4 bases, the J end lost 5 bases, and 12 bases lay between the germline ends. Germline CDR1 and CDR2: SGDLS and YYNGEE. The chain's CDR3 is CASSPGQITEAFF. The CDR3 DNA is TGTGCCAGCAGCCCAGGACAGATAACTGAAGCTTTCTTT.

The count of this clone is one. This CDR3 is CSVRRGETQYF. In DNA form, the CDR3 reads TGCAGCGTTCGTAGGGGAGAGACCCAGTACTTC. V is TRBV29-1 and J is TRBJ2-5; weak D call: TRBD1 (5 bases). The V end was cut by 5 bases, the J end by 4 bases, with 8 bases between. From germline, CDR1 is SQVTM and CDR2 ANQGSEA. This CDR3 has 11 residues.

Only one count was recorded for this clone. The chain uses TRBV9 and TRBJ2-1; TRBD2 matches at 9 bases. The CDR3 contains 17 residues. V gave up 3 bases and J gave up 7 bases; unmatched junction bases: 14. Germline V gene data show CDR1 as SGDLS and CDR2 as YYNGEE. CDR3 in amino acids: CASSGDSAGGARNEQFF. The DNA for the CDR3 is TGTGCCAGCAGCGGCGATAGTGCGGGAGGGGCGAGGAATGAGCAGTTCTTC.

This chain connects TRBV28 to TRBJ1-1; D perhaps matches TRBD1 (6 bases). The CDR3 runs to 15 residues. V lost 6 bases and J 0 bases, leaving 14 bases between the germline ends. Germline CDR1 reads MDHEN; CDR2 reads SYDVKM. CDR3 DNA: TGTGCCAGCAGGCTTTTACAGGGAATGAACACTGAAGCTTTCTTT. Translated: CASRLLQGMNTEAFF.

The rearrangement joins TRBV6-1 to TRBJ1-2; 7 positions match TRBD1. CDR1 MNHNS and CDR2 SASEGT come from the germline V gene. V lost 6 bases, J lost 2 bases, and 9 bases stayed unmatched. The CDR3 is 15 residues long. The CDR3, as DNA: TGTGCCAGCAGCCTAAAGACAGGGCAGAACTATGGCTACACCTTC. This translates into CASSLKTGQNYGYTF.

This chain connects TRBV5-4 to TRBJ2-1; D might be TRBD2 (6 bases). This CDR3 is built from 14 residues. CDR1 is SGHNT, CDR2 YYREEE, per germline (reference sequence). The V end lost 2 bases, the J end lost 6 bases, and 12 bases lay between the germline ends. This CDR3 is CASSLAGGINEQFF. In nucleotides, the CDR3 is TGTGCCAGCAGCTTAGCCGGGGGAATCAATGAGCAGTTCTTC.

This sequence joins TRBV4-1 and TRBJ1-5; the match to TRBD1 covers 8 bases. The germline V gene has CDR1 MGHRA and CDR2 YSYEKL. Unmatched junction bases numbered 6, after V lost 0 bases and J lost 2 bases. The CDR3 is 17 amino acids. The CDR3 region has the DNA TGCGCCAGCAGCCAAGATCCGGGGGGACAGGGCAATCAGCCCCAGCATTTT. It specifies CASSQDPGGQGNQPQHF.

The rearrangement uses TRBV2 and TRBJ2-5; D may be TRBD1 (6 bases). CDR1 is SNHLY, CDR2 FYNNEI, per germline. V shed 7 bases and J shed 4 bases, with 13 bases lying between them. The CDR3 runs 13 residues. The DNA of the CDR3 is TGTGCCAGCAATAACAGGGCGCGAGAGACCCAGTACTTC. Translated, it gives CASNNRARETQYF.

The V call is TRBV6-8, the J call TRBJ1-5; D is possibly TRBD1 (5 bases). CDR1 is MNHGY and CDR2 is SAAAGT in the germline V gene. This CDR3 contains 15 residues. V was shortened by 2 bases and J by 0 bases, with 8 bases between the two germline ends. For the CDR3, the DNA is TGTGCCAGCAGTTACGACAGTTATAGCAATCAGCCCCAGCATTTT. It is translated as CASSYDSYSNQPQHF.

The J gene is TRBJ1-5, the V gene TRBV5-1, with 9 positions matching TRBD1. This CDR3 has 16 amino acids. CDR1 is SGHRS and CDR2 is YFSETQ in the germline V gene. Trimming removed 4 bases from V and 6 bases from J; junction bases left unmatched: 11. CDR3 sequence (DNA): TGCGCCAGCAGCATCGGGGATACAGGGGGCATTCAGCCCCAGCATTTT. Translated: CASSIGDTGGIQPQHF.

V is TRBV9 and J is TRBJ2-3, with a tentative D call TRBD2 (7 bases). Deletions cut 3 bases from V and 6 bases from J, with 17 bases between. Germline CDR1 reads SGDLS; CDR2 reads YYNGEE. The CDR3 is 15 amino acids. DNA for the CDR3: TGTGCCAGCAGCGGGGGAGGGGGACCTTCGGATACGCAGTATTTT. It translates to CASSGGGGPSDTQYF.

This clone appeared once. This rearrangement joins TRBV9 to TRBJ2-7; D is perhaps TRBD1 (6 bases). Looked up from germline, CDR1 is SGDLS and CDR2 is YYNGEE. This CDR3 spans 16 amino acids. The V and J ends lost 3 bases and 2 bases respectively, with 18 bases between them. The CDR3 DNA is TGTGCCAGCAGCGCGAACAGGGCTGGGGAAACCTACGAGCAGTACGTC. It encodes CASSANRAGETYEQYV.

The chain is built from TRBV7-8 and TRBJ1-5; TRBD1 matches at 7 bases. Germline V gene lookup returns CDR1 SGHVS and CDR2 FQNEAQ. The CDR3 runs to 14 residues. With V trimmed by 3 bases and J by 7 bases, 6 bases remained unmatched. The CDR3 region is CASSLLQGNQPQHF. CDR3 bases: TGTGCCAGCAGCTTGCTACAGGGGAACCAGCCCCAGCATTTT. The complete variable domain, with remaining parts taken from reference TRBV7-8 and TRBJ1-5, reads GAGVSQSPRYKVAKRGQDVALRCDPISGHVSLFWYQQALGQGPEFLTYFQNEAQLDKSGLPSDRFFAERPEGSVSTLKIQRTQQEDSAVYLCASSLLQGNQPQHFGDGTRLSIL.

DNA of the CDR3: TGCGCCAGCAGCCCAGCCCTGGCGGGAGGTCTCCAAGAGACCCAGTACTTC. Protein product: CASSPALAGGLQETQYF. The chain joins TRBV4-1 to TRBJ2-5; 8 nucleotides match TRBD2. The CDR3 consists of 17 residues. After removal of 4 bases from V and 1 base from J, the junction contained 11 bases not matched to a gene. CDR1 and CDR2 (germline): MGHRA, YSYEKL.

The chain employs TRBV30 and TRBJ1-5, with D tentatively TRBD1 (5 bases). Germline values: CDR1 GTSNPN, CDR2 SVGIG (reference sequence). Trimming pared 1 base from V and 0 bases from J, leaving 13 bases between. The CDR3 is 16 residues long. CDR3 residues: CAWSGAGKYSNQPQHF. CDR3 nucleotide sequence: TGTGCCTGGAGTGGGGCAGGGAAATATAGCAATCAGCCCCAGCATTTT.

The J gene is TRBJ2-1, the V gene TRBV2; D may be TRBD1 (5 bases). Trimming left V 6 bases short and J 8 bases short, with 14 bases between. The CDR3 length is 13 residues. Germline assignment: CDR1 SNHLY and CDR2 FYNNEI. The CDR3, as DNA: TGTGCCAGCAGCGGACAAAACATAGATGAGCAGTTCTTC. Translating gives CASSGQNIDEQFF.